The text below deals with one TCR beta chain. The sample's treatment: randomized to nivolumab then ipilimumab (arm A) or the reverse (arm B). Profiling relied on immunoSEQ multiplex PCR, and the TCRdb table lists in-frame clones only, not all of them. The sample has about 2,400 clones; 14% to 15% are singletons. Germline CDR1 MNHGY, CDR2 SAAAGT. CDR3 length: 16 amino acids. V lost 10 bases and J lost 0, with 20 bases in between. These data belong to a study of sequential checkpoint blockade in melanoma. The receptor was isolated from a human donor with melanoma. The sample consisted of tumor tissue (inferred from file names), taken from a patient given nivolumab and ipilimumab in sequence. The chain has TRBV6-8 and TRBJ2-3, with D possibly being TRBD1 (5 bases). Here the CDR3 reads CAIRDFGSPSTDTQYF. The CDR3 DNA is TGTGCCATCAGGGATTTCGGCTCCCCTAGCACAGATACGCAGTATTTT.